One and the same sample provided the 27 T cell receptor beta chains below, sequenced in a study of T cell responses to AZD1222 COVID-19 vaccine. Sequenced by immunoSEQ multiplex PCR; TCRdb stores in-frame clones only, minus some. The repertoire holds 90,000 to 150,000 clones, with more than 75% as singletons. Sequencing used peripheral blood, obtained on day 0 of AZD1222 vaccination. The receptors derive from an adult in good health.

The V gene is TRBV12-3 or TRBV12-4, the J gene TRBJ1-1, with D hard to call. With 0 bases removed from V and 1 base from J, the gap between germline ends came to 3 bases. The CDR3 totals 13 residues. The CDR3 nucleotides are TGTGCCAGCAGTTTAGCGGGGAACACTGAAGCTTTCTTT. Translation: CASSLAGNTEAFF.

The chain recombines TRBV27 with TRBJ1-4; D uncertain. Trimming removed 5 bases from V and 0 bases from J, with 19 bases in between. The CDR3 runs 18 residues. CDR1 and CDR2 from the germline V gene are MNHEY and SMNVEV (reference sequence). CDR3: CASSPTTQALATNEKLFF. DNA of the CDR3: TGTGCCAGCAGTCCAACGACACAAGCACTCGCAACTAATGAAAAACTGTTTTTT.

This clone was seen at least ten times. This chain links TRBV6-2 or TRBV6-3 with TRBJ2-7; D is perhaps TRBD1 (6 bases). The CDR3 runs 13 residues. Between the trimmed V and J ends, which lost 2 bases and 2 bases, there was a span of 7 bases. In germline, CDR1 is MNHEY, CDR2 SVGEGT. CDR3 region: CASSYTGTYEQYF. CDR3 bases: TGTGCCAGCAGTTACACAGGGACCTACGAGCAGTACTTC.

The table lists this clone with a few counts. The chain uses TRBV4-1 and TRBJ1-6, with a possible D match to TRBD1 (5 bases). Trimming took off 3 bases at V and 8 bases at J, with 20 bases between the two ends. This CDR3 region has 17 residues. CDR1 is MGHRA, CDR2 YSYEKL, per germline. The CDR3 loop is CASSQPPGLGVDSPLHF. The DNA of the CDR3 is TGCGCCAGCAGCCAGCCTCCGGGACTTGGGGTTGATTCACCCCTCCACTTT.

This clone was seen a few times. The chain combines TRBV6-4 with TRBJ2-6, with 11 bases matching TRBD2. There are 17 residues in the CDR3. The V segment lost 2 bases and the J segment 0 bases; nucleotides outside the gene matches: 0. Looked up from germline, CDR1 is MRHNA and CDR2 is SNTAGT. CDR3 sequence (DNA): TGTGCCAGCAGTGACGGGACTAGCGGCTCTGGGGCCAACGTCCTGACTTTC. Translating it yields CASSDGTSGSGANVLTF.

The rearrangement uses TRBV6-4 and TRBJ1-1, with D possibly matching TRBD1 (6 bases). CDR3 length: 13 residues. Trimming shortened V by 4 bases and J by 7 bases, and 13 bases separated the two germline ends. CDR1 MRHNA and CDR2 SNTAGT come from the germline V gene. The CDR3 protein is CASSGQEGDEAFF. In DNA form, the CDR3 reads TGTGCCAGCAGTGGACAGGAAGGGGATGAAGCTTTCTTT.

On this clone itself: Germline is not matched at one junction end, which may reflect a read error. In DNA form, the CDR3 reads TGTGCTAGCAGCTTAATGGGGGCCTACGAGCAGTACTTC. Protein product: CASSLMGAYEQYF. The chain couples TRBV7-7 to TRBJ2-7; possibly TRBD1 or TRBD2 for D (5 bases each). CDR3 length: 13 amino acids. Germline V gene sequence: CDR1 SSHAT, CDR2 FNYEAQ (reference sequence).

This rearrangement joins TRBV6-5 to TRBJ1-5; possible D gene TRBD1, 6 bases. V was trimmed by 6 bases and J by 3 bases, leaving 12 bases between them. The germline CDR1 and CDR2 sequences are MNHEY and SVGAGI. This CDR3 has 14 amino acids. The CDR3 DNA is TGTGCCAGCAGCTCGGACAGAGTCAATCAGCCCCAGCATTTT. It translates to CASSSDRVNQPQHF.

The chain combines TRBV20-1 with TRBJ2-3; D is undetermined. The CDR3 runs 10 residues. The germline V gene has CDR1 DFQATT and CDR2 SNEGSKA (reference sequence). The V gene lost 6 bases and the J gene lost 6 bases, with 7 bases spanning the gap. The CDR3 DNA is TGCAGTGCCCGCCAGGATACGCAGTATTTT. As protein: CSARQDTQYF.

The chain links TRBV6-6 to TRBJ1-1; tentatively, D is TRBD1 (6 bases). V dropped 4 bases and J dropped 4 bases, with 16 bases sitting between them. Germline values: CDR1 MNHNY, CDR2 SVGAGI (reference sequence). This CDR3 has 15 amino acids. The CDR3 sequence is CASSSTLTGFTEAFF. In DNA form, the CDR3 reads TGTGCCAGCAGTTCCACCCTTACAGGGTTCACTGAAGCTTTCTTT.

The chain couples TRBV11-3 to TRBJ2-5; the match to TRBD1 covers 8 bases. This CDR3 comprises 15 residues. Losses at the gene ends were 1 base for V and 4 bases for J; bases not matched to a gene: 5. The V gene's germline CDR1 is SGHNT and CDR2 YENEEA. CDR3 coding DNA: TGTGCCAGCAGCTTAGTAACGGGGACAGGAGAGACCCAGTACTTC. This encodes CASSLVTGTGETQYF.

The V and J genes are TRBV4-1 and TRBJ2-3; 7 bases match TRBD1. The CDR3 extends over 15 amino acids. CDR1 MGHRA and CDR2 YSYEKL come from the germline V gene. The V gene end was trimmed by 3 bases and the J gene end by 5 bases; junction bases not matched to a gene: 8. The CDR3 nucleotides read TGCGCCAGCAGCCATCCCCGGGGACAGAAAGATACGCAGTATTTT. It specifies CASSHPRGQKDTQYF.

The chain is built from TRBV5-6 and TRBJ1-5, with TRBD1 matching 7 bases. V gave up 3 bases and J gave up 7 bases; unmatched junction bases: 4. CDR3 size: 13 residues. Germline CDR1 SGHDT, CDR2 YYEEEE. CDR3 bases: TGTGCCAGCAGCTCAGGGGGGCGACAGCCCCAGCATTTT. Translated: CASSSGGRQPQHF.

The chain recombines TRBV7-9 with TRBJ2-3; D possibly matches TRBD1 or TRBD2 (5 bases each). Germline values: CDR1 SEHNR, CDR2 FQNEAQ (reference sequence). This CDR3 is built from 14 residues. V dropped 4 bases and J dropped 5 bases, with 13 bases sitting between them. The CDR3 DNA reads TGTGCCAGCAGCTACTCCGGGGACGGAGATACGCAGTATTTT. Translation gives CASSYSGDGDTQYF.

This clone occurred once. This sequence joins TRBV6-5 and TRBJ1-2; D not certain. This CDR3 has 12 amino acids. Germline values: CDR1 MNHEY, CDR2 SVGAGI. Trimming took off 8 bases at V and 5 bases at J, with 12 bases between the two ends. This chain's CDR3 is CASGSSYYGYTF. CDR3 nucleotides: TGTGCCAGCGGGAGCTCTTATTATGGCTACACCTTC.

V usage is TRBV11-2 and J usage is TRBJ1-5; D not certain. V dropped 6 bases and J dropped 8 bases, with 14 bases sitting between them. This CDR3 has 13 residues. Germline lookup yields CDR1 SGHAT and CDR2 FQNNGV. CDR3 in amino acids: CASSLTTRKPQHF. CDR3 in DNA: TGTGCCAGCAGTCTGACGACGAGAAAGCCCCAGCATTTT. The entire variable domain, with the rest obtained from reference TRBV11-2 and TRBJ1-5, is as follows: EAGVAQSPRYKIIEKRQSVAFWCNPISGHATLYWYQQILGQGPKLLIQFQNNGVVDDSQLPKDRFSAERLKGVDSTLKIQPAKLEDSAVYLCASSLTTRKPQHFGDGTRLSIL.

This chain links TRBV6-2 or TRBV6-3 with TRBJ1-1; no firm D call. CDR1 MNHEY and CDR2 SVGEGT come from the germline V gene. The CDR3 extends over 15 amino acids. Deletions cut 1 base from V and 2 bases from J, with 11 bases between. As DNA, the CDR3 is TGTGCCAGCAGTTACTATCGGGGAGTAAACACTGAAGCTTTCTTT. Protein: CASSYYRGVNTEAFF.

The rearrangement joins TRBV4-3 to TRBJ2-5, with D perhaps matching TRBD1 (6 bases). The germline gives CDR1 LGHNA, CDR2 YSLEER. The ends were cut back, 1 base at V and 2 bases at J, with 14 bases in the middle. The CDR3 consists of 16 residues. The CDR3 sequence is CASSQADGRGQETQYF. DNA for the CDR3: TGCGCCAGCAGCCAAGCCGACGGAAGGGGGCAAGAGACCCAGTACTTC.

The chain joins TRBV18 to TRBJ2-5; D call uncertain. CDR1 is KGHSH and CDR2 is LQKENI in the germline V gene. The CDR3 is 15 amino acids. Trimming took 0 bases from V and 5 from J, leaving 13 bases between them. The DNA of the CDR3 is TGTGCCAGCTCACCACCCCTCCAATCCGTCGAGACCCAGTACTTC. As protein: CASSPPLQSVETQYF. The whole variable domain, filled in from reference TRBV18 and TRBJ2-5, reads NAGVMQNPRHLVRRRGQEARLRCSPMKGHSHVYWYRQLPEEGLKFMVYLQKENIIDESGMPKERFSAEFPKEGPSILRIQQVVRGDSAAYFCASSPPLQSVETQYFGPGTRLLVL.

This clone has a handful of counts. The chain is built from TRBV7-9 and TRBJ1-2, with a weak D call TRBD1 (5 bases). V dropped 4 bases and J dropped 7 bases, with 16 bases sitting between them. The CDR3 sequence is 14 residues long. Germline V gives CDR1 SEHNR, CDR2 FQNEAQ (reference sequence). CDR3 loop: CASSSATPGGGYTF. DNA for the CDR3: TGTGCCAGCAGCTCCGCGACTCCTGGGGGTGGCTACACCTTC.

The DNA of the CDR3 is TGTGCCAGCGTCACGGGACAGGGAGAACAGCCCCAGCATTTT. Protein: CASVTGQGEQPQHF. The chain carries TRBV6-5 and TRBJ1-5, with TRBD1 matching 9 bases. The CDR3 runs 14 residues. CDR1 and CDR2 (germline): MNHEY, SVGAGI. Losses at the gene ends were 8 bases for V and 7 bases for J; bases not matched to a gene: 9.

Only one count was recorded for this clone. This chain connects TRBV4-3 to TRBJ2-7; D is unresolved. This CDR3 contains 10 residues. Germline V gives CDR1 LGHNA, CDR2 YSLEER. Trimming stripped 1 base from V and 11 bases from J, with 6 bases between. The CDR3 reads CASSQAGEYF. The CDR3 DNA reads TGCGCCAGCAGCCAAGCTGGAGAGTACTTC.

DNA for the CDR3: TGTGCCAGCAGCTTAGTTGGTGGGGAAAGCTACGAGCAGTACTTC. Protein product: CASSLVGGESYEQYF. The chain joins TRBV7-9 to TRBJ2-7; no firm D call. The germline V and J ends were trimmed by 1 base and 3 bases, with 13 bases remaining between them. The CDR3 runs 15 residues. Germline loops: CDR1 SEHNR, CDR2 FQNEAQ (reference sequence).

The chain links TRBV3-1 (or the pseudogene TRBV3-2) to TRBJ2-2, with a weak D call TRBD1 (5 bases). V was clipped by 1 base and J by 3 bases, with 12 bases between them. The CDR3 is made up of 16 amino acids. CDR1 is LGHDT and CDR2 is YNNKEL in the germline V gene (reference sequence). The DNA for the CDR3 is TGTGCCAGCAGCCAAGTCGAGTGGGGCTACACCGGGGAGCTGTTTTTT. This sequence encodes CASSQVEWGYTGELFF.

The chain couples TRBV19 to TRBJ2-7; D is unresolved. V gave up 1 base and J gave up 3 bases, with 7 bases separating them. CDR1 is LNHDA and CDR2 is SQIVND in the germline V gene (reference sequence). The CDR3 is made up of 13 amino acids. CDR3 amino acids: CASSIGTGYEQYF. In nucleotides, the CDR3 is TGTGCCAGTAGTATAGGTACGGGCTACGAGCAGTACTTC. Looking up the rest from reference TRBV19 and TRBJ2-7 gives the full variable domain: DGGITQSPKYLFRKEGQNVTLSCEQNLNHDAMYWYRQDPGQGLRLIYYSQIVNDFQKGDIAEGYSVSREKKESFPLTVTSAQKNPTAFYLCASSIGTGYEQYFGPGTRLTVT.

CDR3 sequence: CSATPLDEQYF. For the CDR3, the DNA is TGCAGTGCCACCCCCCTTGACGAGCAGTACTTC. This chain connects TRBV20-1 to TRBJ2-7; D is unresolved. The CDR3 consists of 11 residues. Per the germline V gene, CDR1 is DFQATT and CDR2 is SNEGSKA (reference sequence). Trimming stripped 6 bases from V and 5 bases from J, with 11 bases between.

The V gene is TRBV19, the J gene TRBJ1-1; D is ambiguous. The CDR3 runs to 16 residues. Trimming pared 7 bases from V and 0 bases from J, leaving 18 bases between. CDR1 is LNHDA and CDR2 is SQIVND in the germline V gene (reference sequence). This chain's CDR3 is CASIRQATTLNTEAFF. The CDR3 nucleotides are TGTGCCAGTATTAGGCAGGCGACCACCCTGAACACTGAAGCTTTCTTT. Complete variable domain (other parts from reference TRBV19 and TRBJ1-1): DGGITQSPKYLFRKEGQNVTLSCEQNLNHDAMYWYRQDPGQGLRLIYYSQIVNDFQKGDIAEGYSVSREKKESFPLTVTSAQKNPTAFYLCASIRQATTLNTEAFFGQGTRLTVV.